This T cell receptor (beta chain) was identified during a study of T-cell reconstitution after alpha-beta-depleted transplantation in children. Overall study results and limits: The main origin of T-cell counts and diversity one year after transplant was newly produced T cells. Expanded graft clones numbering several hundred reportedly gave rise to alpha-beta T cells about two months after transplant. The origin of high day-60 TCRbeta diversity in some patients lay in surviving recipient T cells and thymic progenitors.

Notes on this clonotype: Its target is not known.

Construction of the TCRbeta library involved unique molecular identifiers. TCRdb recomputed calls from the PCR reads with MiXCR, one row per CDR3 protein. The sample shows approximately 630,000 distinct CDR3 sequences, about an eighth of them seen only once. This CDR3 has 14 residues. Germline V gene sequence: CDR1 SGHDT, CDR2 YYEEEE. Trimming left V 4 bases short and J 9 bases short, with 19 bases between. The TCR originated in a girl aged 2-9 years with congenital amegakaryocytic thrombocytopenia, due to receive a stem cell transplant. Specimen: PBMCs, collected before TCRalphabeta/CD19-depleted stem cell transplant. The chain links TRBV5-6 to TRBJ2-5; D unclear. The CDR3 region has the DNA TGTGCCAGCAGCCCCTTTACGGTATATGGGGCCCAGTACTTC. This codes for CASSPFTVYGAQYF.